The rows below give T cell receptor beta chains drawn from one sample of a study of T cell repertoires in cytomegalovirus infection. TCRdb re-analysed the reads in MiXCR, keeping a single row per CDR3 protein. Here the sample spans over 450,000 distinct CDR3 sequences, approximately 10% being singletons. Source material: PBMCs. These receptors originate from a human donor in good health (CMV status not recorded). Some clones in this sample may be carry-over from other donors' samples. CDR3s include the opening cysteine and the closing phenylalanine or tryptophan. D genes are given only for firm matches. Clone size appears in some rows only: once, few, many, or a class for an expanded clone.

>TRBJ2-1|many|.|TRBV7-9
TGTGCCAGCAGCTTAGCCCCCGGGGAGCAGTTCTTC
CASSLAPGEQFF
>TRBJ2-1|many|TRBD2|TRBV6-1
TGTGCCAGCAATGGGAGGGATCCCCTCTCCTACAATGAGCAGTTCTTC
CASNGRDPLSYNEQFF
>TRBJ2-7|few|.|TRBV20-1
TGCAGTGCTGCGTTAGGGGGTAAAAGTCACGAGCAGTACTTC
CSAALGGKSHEQYF
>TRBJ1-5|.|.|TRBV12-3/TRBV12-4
TGTACCAGCAGTCCGCAGCCTAGCAATCAGCCCCAGCATTTT
CTSSPQPSNQPQHF
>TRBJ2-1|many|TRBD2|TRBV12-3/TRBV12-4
TGTGCCAGCAGTTCCGGACTAGCGGGAGTTTTTTCCGATGAGCAGTTCTTC
CASSSGLAGVFSDEQFF
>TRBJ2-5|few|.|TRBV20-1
TGCAGTGCTAGAGACGATCCCTCTGGTCCCGCAGGGGAGACCCAGTACTTC
CSARDDPSGPAGETQYF
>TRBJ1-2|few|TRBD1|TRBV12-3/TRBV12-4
TGTGCCAGCTTGAACCCGGGACAGGAGAACTATGGCTACACCTTC
CASLNPGQENYGYTF
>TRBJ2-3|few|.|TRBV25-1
TGTGCCAGCAGTGAATATCCAGTGGACACAGATACGCAGTATTTT
CASSEYPVDTDTQYF
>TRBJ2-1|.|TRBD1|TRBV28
TGTGCCAGCAGCTTGAGAGCCACAGGGGCCCGTCGCAATGAGCAGTTCTTC
CASSLRATGARRNEQFF
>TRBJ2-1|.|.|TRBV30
TGTGCCTCCTCATCCTCCCCGACGGGGAGGAATGAGCAGTTCTTC
CASSSSPTGRNEQFF
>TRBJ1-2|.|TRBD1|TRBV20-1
TGCAGTGCTATCCGACGCAGGGGGCGCGATGGCTACACCTTC
CSAIRRRGRDGYTF
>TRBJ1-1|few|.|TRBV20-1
TGCAGTGCTAGGCGAACTGAGAACACTGAAGCTTTCTTT
CSARRTENTEAFF
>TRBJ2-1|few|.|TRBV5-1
TGCGCCAGCAGCCGGCCCCCCGTTTCTGAGCAGTTCTTC
CASSRPPVSEQFF
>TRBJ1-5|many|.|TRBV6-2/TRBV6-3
TGTGCCAGCAGTTACTTCCGACAGATTCACAATCAGCCCCAGCATTTT
CASSYFRQIHNQPQHF
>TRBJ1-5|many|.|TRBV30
TGTGCTCTCGACGGAGGGTCAAATCAGCCCCAGCATTTT
CALDGGSNQPQHF
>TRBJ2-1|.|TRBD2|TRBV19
TGTGCCAGTAGTTTTGCGGGGGGGCCGCATGAGCAGTTCTTC
CASSFAGGPHEQFF
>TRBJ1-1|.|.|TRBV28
TGTGCCAGCAGTCTAAACACGGACACTGAAGCTTTCTTT
CASSLNTDTEAFF
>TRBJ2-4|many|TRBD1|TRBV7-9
TGTGCCAGCAGCTCTTGGACAGGGAATGCCAAAAACATTCAGTACTTC
CASSSWTGNAKNIQYF
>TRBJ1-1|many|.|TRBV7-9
TGTGCCAGCAGCTTACAGGGACTGTCCACTGAAGCTTTCTTT
CASSLQGLSTEAFF
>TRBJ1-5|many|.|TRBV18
TGTGCCAGCTCACCAGAGAGTGATCAGCCCCAGCATTTT
CASSPESDQPQHF
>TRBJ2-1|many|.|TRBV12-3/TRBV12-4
TGTGCCAGCAGTTTAGACCAGGGTTATGAGCAGTTCTTC
CASSLDQGYEQFF
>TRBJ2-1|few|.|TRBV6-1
TGTGCCAGCAAGGGGACGTCCTACAATGAGCAGTTCTTC
CASKGTSYNEQFF
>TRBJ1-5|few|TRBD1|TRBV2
TGTGCCAGCAAAAAGGGGGGGACAGGGGGCAATCAGCCCCAGCATTTT
CASKKGGTGGNQPQHF
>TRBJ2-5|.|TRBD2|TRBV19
TGTGCCAGTACCAGACTAGCGGGAGTCGGAGAGACCCAGTACTTC
CASTRLAGVGETQYF
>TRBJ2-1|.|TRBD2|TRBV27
TGTGCCAGCGGGACTAGCTTTGAGCAGTTCTTC
CASGTSFEQFF
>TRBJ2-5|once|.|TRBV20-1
TGCAGTGCTTACGCGACAGGGGACTATGTTGAGACCCAGTACTTC
CSAYATGDYVETQYF
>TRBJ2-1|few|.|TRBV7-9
TGTGCCAGCAGCTTAACACCCCGGGGCCACTACAATGAGCAGTTCTTC
CASSLTPRGHYNEQFF
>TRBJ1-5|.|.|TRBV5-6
TGTGCCAGCAGCCATGCCGGGGGCAATCAGCCCCAGCATTTT
CASSHAGGNQPQHF
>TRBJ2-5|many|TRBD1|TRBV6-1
TGTGCCAGCGTCAGGGGACAGAGAGAGACCCAGTACTTC
CASVRGQRETQYF
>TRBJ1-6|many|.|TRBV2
TGTGCCAGCAGTGAAGACAGGGATTCACCCCTCCACTTT
CASSEDRDSPLHF
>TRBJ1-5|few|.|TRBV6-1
TGTGCCAGCAGTGAACCGAAGGAAAAGTATAGCAATCAGCCCCAGCATTTT
CASSEPKEKYSNQPQHF
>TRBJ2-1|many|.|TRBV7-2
TGTGCCAGCAGCTTAGTGGGTACGATGAGCTCCTACAATGAGCAGTTCTTC
CASSLVGTMSSYNEQFF
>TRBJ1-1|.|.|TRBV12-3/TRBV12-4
TGTGCCAGCGGGTCCACGAGGGGCACTGAAGCTTTCTTT
CASGSTRGTEAFF
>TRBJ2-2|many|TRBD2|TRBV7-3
TGTGCCAGTCGGGGGGTTAACACCGGGGAGCTGTTTTTT
CASRGVNTGELFF
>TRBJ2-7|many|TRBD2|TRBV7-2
TGTGCCAGCAGCCGACCCAGCGGGAGAGGGTACGAGCAGTACTTC
CASSRPSGRGYEQYF
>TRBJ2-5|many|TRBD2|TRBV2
TGTGCCAGCAGTGACGGCGGGAGGGGAGAGACCCAGTACTTC
CASSDGGRGETQYF
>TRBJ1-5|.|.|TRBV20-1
TGCAGTGCTAGAGATCCAGGGTTGGGACAGCCCCAGCATTTT
CSARDPGLGQPQHF
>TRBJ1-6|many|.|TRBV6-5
TGTGCCAGCAGTTACTCGAGCAGGGGTGGGACACCCCTCCACTTT
CASSYSSRGGTPLHF
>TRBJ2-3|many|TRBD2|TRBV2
TGTGCCAGCGGTGGGACTAGCGGGGGGTTTTCAGATACGCAGTATTTT
CASGGTSGGFSDTQYF
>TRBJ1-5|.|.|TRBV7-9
TGTGCCAGCAGCTTAGCTGGGGTGGGTCAGCCCCAGCATTTT
CASSLAGVGQPQHF
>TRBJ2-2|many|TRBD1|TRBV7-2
TGTGCCAGCAGCCACCACAGGGGGCTGTGGACCGGGGAGCTGTTTTTT
CASSHHRGLWTGELFF
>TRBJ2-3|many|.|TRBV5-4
TGTGCCAGCAGTCGGACAGAGAGCACAGATACGCAGTATTTT
CASSRTESTDTQYF
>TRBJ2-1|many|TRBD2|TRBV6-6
TGTGCCAGCAGCTCTACTAGCGTATATGAGCAGTTCTTC
CASSSTSVYEQFF
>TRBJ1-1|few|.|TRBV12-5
TGTGCTGGGGGAGGGGGTTTGAACACTGAAGCTTTCTTT
CAGGGGLNTEAFF
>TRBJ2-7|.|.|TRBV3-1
TGTGCCAGCAGCCAATTGGGGTCCTACGAGCAGTACTTC
CASSQLGSYEQYF
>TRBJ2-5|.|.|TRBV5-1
TGCGCCAGCAGCTTCGGTAGCGGAGGAGAGACCCAGTACTTC
CASSFGSGGETQYF